A single T cell receptor beta chain is shown here with its context. Antigen unknown. This CDR3 is built from 14 residues. The germline V gene encodes CDR1 SGDLS and CDR2 YYNGEE. The V gene end was trimmed by 4 bases and the J gene end by 8 bases; junction bases not matched to a gene: 11. These data belong to a study of cytomegalovirus exposure and HLA in healthy donors. PCR was performed using 60 Vbeta and 13 Jbeta primers. Only in-frame clones appear in the TCRdb table, and some are missing; sequencing was by immunoSEQ multiplex PCR. The sample consists of 150,000 or so clones, approximately 80% of them appearing once. Points from the study as a whole: Reportedly, fewer N-insertions than the 666-donor mean appeared in an Asian-associated ancestry cluster in a later analysis.

This clonotype was sampled from a woman aged 45-65 years in good health and CMV-seropositive. The rearrangement uses TRBV9 and TRBJ1-1; 7 bases fit TRBD1. The material sequenced was PBMCs. The CDR3 is CASSPRTGSSEAFF. CDR3 DNA: TGTGCCAGCAGCCCCCGGACAGGCTCTTCCGAAGCTTTCTTT.